This TCR beta chain was retrieved from a study of blood T cell repertoires in COVID-19. Study information: Nucleic acid was either cDNA or gDNA, and it came from T cells, B-cell-depleted T cells, or PBMCs.

The authors' processing: Reference gene primer amplification gave estimated nucleated cell counts. Measured with immunoSEQ multiplex PCR; TCRdb has only the in-frame clones, and not every one. V, J and clone size reflect that table, while D and trimming were determined from the DNA. The sample has about 110,000 clones, 65% to 80% seen once; the top ten hold roughly 0.86%. The V gene's germline CDR1 is SGHAT and CDR2 FQNNGV. CDR3 length equals 15 residues. The junction had 7 bases not matched to a gene; V was cut back by 4 bases and J by 2 bases. The chain recombines TRBV11-2 with TRBJ2-5; 7 positions agree with TRBD1. The receptor was derived from a human donor with acute or convalescent COVID-19. The donor label of this sample is uncertain. The specimen sequenced was peripheral blood. The CDR3 DNA sequence: TGTGCCAGCAGCTCCGATTCGACAGGGCAAGAGACCCAGTACTTC. Residues: CASSSDSTGQETQYF.